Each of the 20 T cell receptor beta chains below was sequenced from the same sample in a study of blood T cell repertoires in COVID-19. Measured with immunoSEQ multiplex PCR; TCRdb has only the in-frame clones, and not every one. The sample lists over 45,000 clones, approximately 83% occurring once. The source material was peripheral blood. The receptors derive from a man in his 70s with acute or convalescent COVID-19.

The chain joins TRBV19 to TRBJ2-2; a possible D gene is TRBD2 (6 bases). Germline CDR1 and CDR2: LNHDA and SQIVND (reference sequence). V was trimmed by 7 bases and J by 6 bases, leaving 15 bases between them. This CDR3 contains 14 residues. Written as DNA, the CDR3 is TGTGCCAGTACTCGGACTATCCCTCCCGGGGAGCTGTTTTTT. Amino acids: CASTRTIPPGELFF. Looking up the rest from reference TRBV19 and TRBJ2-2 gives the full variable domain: DGGITQSPKYLFRKEGQNVTLSCEQNLNHDAMYWYRQDPGQGLRLIYYSQIVNDFQKGDIAEGYSVSREKKESFPLTVTSAQKNPTAFYLCASTRTIPPGELFFGEGSRLTVL.

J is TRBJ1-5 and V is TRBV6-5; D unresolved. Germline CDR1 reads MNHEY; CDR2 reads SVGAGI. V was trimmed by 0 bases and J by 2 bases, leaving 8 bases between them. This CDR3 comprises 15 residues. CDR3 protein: CASSYSRAGNQPQHF. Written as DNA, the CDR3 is TGTGCCAGCAGTTACTCGAGGGCTGGCAATCAGCCCCAGCATTTT.

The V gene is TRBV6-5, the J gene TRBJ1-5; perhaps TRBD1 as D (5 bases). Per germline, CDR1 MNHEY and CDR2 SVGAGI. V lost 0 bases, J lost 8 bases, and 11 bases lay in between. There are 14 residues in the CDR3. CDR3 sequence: CASSYSRFREPQHF. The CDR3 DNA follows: TGTGCCAGCAGTTACTCGAGGTTCAGGGAGCCCCAGCATTTT.

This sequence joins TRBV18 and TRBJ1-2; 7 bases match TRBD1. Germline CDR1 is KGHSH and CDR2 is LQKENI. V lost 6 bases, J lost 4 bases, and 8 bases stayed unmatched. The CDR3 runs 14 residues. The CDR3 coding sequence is TGTGCCAGCTCGCCCGGGACAGACCTCTATGGCTACACCTTC. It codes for CASSPGTDLYGYTF.

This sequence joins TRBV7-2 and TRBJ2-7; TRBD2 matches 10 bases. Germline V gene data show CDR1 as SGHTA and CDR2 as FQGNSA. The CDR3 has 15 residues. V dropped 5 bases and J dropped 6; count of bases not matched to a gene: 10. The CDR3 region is CASSPLAGAPSEQYF. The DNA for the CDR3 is TGTGCCAGCAGCCCCCTAGCGGGAGCTCCCTCCGAGCAGTACTTC.

The CDR3 nucleotides read TGTGCCAGCAGCGTCACTAGGGGAGGGATTCAGTACTTC. This encodes CASSVTRGGIQYF. This chain connects TRBV13 to TRBJ2-4; 7 bases align to TRBD2. Looked up from germline, CDR1 is PRHDT and CDR2 is FYEKMQ (reference sequence). The CDR3 is 13 residues long. V lost 5 bases and J lost 10; bases outside the gene matches: 8. Variable domain in full (rest from reference TRBV13 and TRBJ2-4): AAGVIQSPRHLIKEKRETATLKCYPIPRHDTVYWYQQGPGQDPQFLISFYEKMQSDKGSIPDRFSAQQFSDYHSELNMSSLELGDSALYFCASSVTRGGIQYFGAGTRLSVL.

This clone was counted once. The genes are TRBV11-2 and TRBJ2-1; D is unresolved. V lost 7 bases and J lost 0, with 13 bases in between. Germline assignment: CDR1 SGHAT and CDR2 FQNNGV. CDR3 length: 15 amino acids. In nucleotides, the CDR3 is TGTGCCAGCAAAAGAGATACGAGCTCCTACAATGAGCAGTTCTTC. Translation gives CASKRDTSSYNEQFF. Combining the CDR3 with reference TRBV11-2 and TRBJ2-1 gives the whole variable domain EAGVAQSPRYKIIEKRQSVAFWCNPISGHATLYWYQQILGQGPKLLIQFQNNGVVDDSQLPKDRFSAERLKGVDSTLKIQPAKLEDSAVYLCASKRDTSSYNEQFFGPGTRLTVL.

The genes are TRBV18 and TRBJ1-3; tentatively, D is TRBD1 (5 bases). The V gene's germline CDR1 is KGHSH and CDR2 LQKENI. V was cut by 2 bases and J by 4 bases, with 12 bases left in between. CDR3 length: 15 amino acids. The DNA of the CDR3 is TGTGCCAGCTCACCAAGCGCCCAGGGAGGAAACACCATATATTTT. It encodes CASSPSAQGGNTIYF. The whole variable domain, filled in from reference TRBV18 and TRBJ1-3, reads NAGVMQNPRHLVRRRGQEARLRCSPMKGHSHVYWYRQLPEEGLKFMVYLQKENIIDESGMPKERFSAEFPKEGPSILRIQQVVRGDSAAYFCASSPSAQGGNTIYFGEGSWLTVV.

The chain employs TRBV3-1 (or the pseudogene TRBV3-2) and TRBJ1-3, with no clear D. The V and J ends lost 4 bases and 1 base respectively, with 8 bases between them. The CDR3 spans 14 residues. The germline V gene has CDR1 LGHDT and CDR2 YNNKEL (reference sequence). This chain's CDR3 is CASSPSRSGNTIYF. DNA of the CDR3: TGTGCCAGCAGCCCCAGTCGATCTGGAAACACCATATATTTT.

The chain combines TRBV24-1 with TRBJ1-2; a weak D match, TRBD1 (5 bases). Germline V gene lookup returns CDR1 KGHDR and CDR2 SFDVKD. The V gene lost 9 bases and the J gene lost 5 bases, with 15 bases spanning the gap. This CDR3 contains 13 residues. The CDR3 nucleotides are TGTGCCACCTCGACAGCCACCTTTTATGGCTACACCTTC. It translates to CATSTATFYGYTF.

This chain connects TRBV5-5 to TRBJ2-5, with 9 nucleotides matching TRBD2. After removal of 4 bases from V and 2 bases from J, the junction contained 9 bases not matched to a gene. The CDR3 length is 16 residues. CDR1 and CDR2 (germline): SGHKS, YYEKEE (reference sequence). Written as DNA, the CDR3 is TGTGCCAGCAGCCCCTACCTCGCGGGAGGGCAAGAGACCCAGTACTTC. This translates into CASSPYLAGGQETQYF.

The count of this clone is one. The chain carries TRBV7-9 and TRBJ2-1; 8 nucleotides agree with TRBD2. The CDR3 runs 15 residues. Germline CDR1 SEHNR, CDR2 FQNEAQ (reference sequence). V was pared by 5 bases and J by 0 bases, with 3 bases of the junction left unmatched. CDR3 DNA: TGTGCCAGCAGCCGCGGGGGGAGCTCCTACAATGAGCAGTTCTTC. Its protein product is CASSRGGSSYNEQFF.

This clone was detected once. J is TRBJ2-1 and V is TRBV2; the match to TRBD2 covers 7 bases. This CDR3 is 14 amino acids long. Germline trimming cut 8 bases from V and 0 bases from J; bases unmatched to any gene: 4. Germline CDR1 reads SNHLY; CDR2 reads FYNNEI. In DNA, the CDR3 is TGTGCCAGCCCCAGCGGGGTCTCCTACAATGAGCAGTTCTTC. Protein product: CASPSGVSYNEQFF.

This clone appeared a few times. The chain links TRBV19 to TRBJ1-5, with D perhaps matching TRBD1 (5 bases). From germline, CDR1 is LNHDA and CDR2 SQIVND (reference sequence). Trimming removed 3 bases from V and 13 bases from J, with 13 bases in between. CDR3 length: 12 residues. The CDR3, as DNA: TGTGCCAGTAGTATCCAGGGCAGGTCGCAGCATTTT. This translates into CASSIQGRSQHF.

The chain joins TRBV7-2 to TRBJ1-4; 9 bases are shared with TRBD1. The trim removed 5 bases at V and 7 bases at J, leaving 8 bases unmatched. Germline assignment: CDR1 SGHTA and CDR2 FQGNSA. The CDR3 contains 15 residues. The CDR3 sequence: CASSPKLTGGEKLFF. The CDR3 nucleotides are TGTGCCAGCAGCCCGAAATTGACAGGGGGTGAAAAACTGTTTTTT.

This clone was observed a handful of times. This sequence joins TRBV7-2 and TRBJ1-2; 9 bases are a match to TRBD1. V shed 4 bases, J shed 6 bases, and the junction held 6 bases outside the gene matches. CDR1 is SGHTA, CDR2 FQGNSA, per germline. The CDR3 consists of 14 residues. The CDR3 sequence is CASSSGTGNHGYTF. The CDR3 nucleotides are TGTGCCAGCAGCTCCGGGACAGGGAACCATGGCTACACCTTC.

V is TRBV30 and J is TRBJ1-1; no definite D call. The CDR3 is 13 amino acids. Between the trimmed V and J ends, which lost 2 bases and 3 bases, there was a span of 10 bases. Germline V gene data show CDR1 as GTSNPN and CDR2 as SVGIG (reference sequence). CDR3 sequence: CAWSLGSYTEAFF. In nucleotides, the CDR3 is TGTGCCTGGAGTCTGGGGAGTTACACTGAAGCTTTCTTT.

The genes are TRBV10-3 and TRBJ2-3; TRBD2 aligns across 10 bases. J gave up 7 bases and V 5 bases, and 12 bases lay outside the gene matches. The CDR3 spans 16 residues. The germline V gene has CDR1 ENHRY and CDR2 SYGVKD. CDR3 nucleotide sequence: TGTGCCATCAGTCCCCTTAAGCGGGAGGGCGGGAATACGCAGTATTTT. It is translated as CAISPLKREGGNTQYF.

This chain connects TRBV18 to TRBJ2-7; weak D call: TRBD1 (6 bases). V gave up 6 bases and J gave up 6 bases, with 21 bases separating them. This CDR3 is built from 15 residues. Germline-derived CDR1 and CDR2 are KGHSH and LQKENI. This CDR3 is CASSPSGGGEGEQYF. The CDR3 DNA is TGTGCCAGCTCCCCCTCTGGGGGCGGAGAGGGCGAGCAGTACTTC.

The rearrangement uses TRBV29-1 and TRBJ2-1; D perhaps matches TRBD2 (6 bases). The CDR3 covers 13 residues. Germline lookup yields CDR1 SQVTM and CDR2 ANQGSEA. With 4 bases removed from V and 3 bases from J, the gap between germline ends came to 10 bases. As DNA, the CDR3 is TGCAGCGTTGGTTGGCGGGGCTACAATGAGCAGTTCTTC. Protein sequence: CSVGWRGYNEQFF.